This TCR beta chain stems from a study of blood T cell repertoires in COVID-19. In the original analysis: The assay estimated nucleated cells by amplifying reference gene primers. TCRdb's table, derived via immunoSEQ multiplex PCR, lists solely in-frame clones and lacks some. From that table come the V and J calls and clone size; the DNA was used to work out D and trimming. The sample carries around 130,000 clones, 84% recorded once. The table lists this clone with a count of one. The cohort comprised adults aged about 18 to 90 years residing in about two dozen US areas. In Cohort 3, a recovered donor had either two negative PCRs, clearance, or symptom resolution. Sequenced: PBMCs or T cells enriched from blood (not recorded which). The clonotype comes from a woman under 40 who had recovered from COVID-19.

CDR3 protein: CARGDRMGTQYF. In nucleotides, the CDR3 is TGCGCCAGAGGGGACAGGATGGGGACCCAGTACTTC. The chain recombines TRBV5-1 with TRBJ2-5, with 8 positions matching TRBD1. V was clipped by 8 bases and J by 7 bases; unmatched bases: 7. Germline CDR1 reads SGHRS; CDR2 reads YFSETQ. CDR3 length: 12 residues.